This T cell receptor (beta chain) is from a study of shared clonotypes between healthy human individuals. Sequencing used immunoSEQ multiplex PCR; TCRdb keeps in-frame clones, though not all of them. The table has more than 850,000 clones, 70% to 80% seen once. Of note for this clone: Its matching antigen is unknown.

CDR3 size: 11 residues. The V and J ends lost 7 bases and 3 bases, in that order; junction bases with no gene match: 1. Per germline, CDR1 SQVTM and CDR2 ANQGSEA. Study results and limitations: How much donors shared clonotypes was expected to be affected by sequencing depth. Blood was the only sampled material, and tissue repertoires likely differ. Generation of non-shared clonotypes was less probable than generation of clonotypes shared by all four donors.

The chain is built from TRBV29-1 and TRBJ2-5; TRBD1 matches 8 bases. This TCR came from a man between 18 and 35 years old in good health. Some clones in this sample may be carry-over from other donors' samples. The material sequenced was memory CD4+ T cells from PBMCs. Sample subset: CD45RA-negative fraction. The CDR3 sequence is CSGGQEETQYF. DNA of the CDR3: TGCAGCGGGGGACAGGAAGAGACCCAGTACTTC. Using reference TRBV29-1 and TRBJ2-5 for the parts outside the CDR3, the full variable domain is SAVISQKPSRDICQRGTSLTIQCQVDSQVTMMFWYRQQPGQSLTLIATANQGSEATYESGFVIDKFPISRPNLTFSTLTVSNMSPEDSSIYLCSGGQEETQYFGPGTRLLVL.